This TCR beta chain was documented in a study of cytomegalovirus exposure and HLA in healthy donors (dated by TCRdb to between 2016 and 2019). For the study in its entirety: An earlier analysis of roughly 630 of the donors reported approximately 290 Gb of sequence data and more than 90 million unique TCR beta sequences from about 180 million T cells. An early release covering over 500 HLA-typed donors comprised around 300 gigabases of sequencing data and tens of millions of unique TCR sequences. Of the 300 to 400 genotyped donors, 65% to 90% fell in the genetic ancestry cluster associated with self-reported Caucasian donors. The study was designed to test whether signatures of past pathogen exposure could be identified by cataloging public T cell receptors. The study profiled the T cell repertoires of 550 to 700 subjects by immunosequencing and related them to cytomegalovirus serostatus. Along with the roughly 610-subject first cohort, a separate validation cohort of over a hundred different subjects was used. High-throughput TCR immunosequencing, statistical association of individual TCRs with disease status, and machine learning were combined to predict cytomegalovirus infection status. A later analysis re-analyzed previously published TCR beta repertoires from 550 to 700 donors and added high-resolution HLA genotyping to study TCR occurrence patterns. Rather than drawing on any new phenotypic data, the later analysis identified candidate immune exposures from TCR beta sequences and the way those sequences occurred across donors. In an earlier analysis of 587 of the donors, high-throughput TCR beta sequencing was used to judge whether each TCR beta V gene segment behaved as functional or pseudogenic. Donor age, sex, ethnicity and CMV serostatus were compiled together with the repertoire data. A later genetic analysis used genome-wide SNP genotypes for 398 of the 666 donors, treating that subset as a discovery cohort. Every repertoire in the discovery cohort had been generated on one and the same sequencing platform. HLA typing included class I and class II loci at four-digit resolution. Typing coverage varied by locus: roughly 629-640 donors for A, B, C, DRB1 and DQB1; roughly 500 for DQA1; 606 for DPA1; roughly 450 for DPB1. Four to six DR-DQ haplotypes were handled as single units for association and clustering, since linkage in the cohort was strong. Among under 450 genotyped donors of the cohort, an average of approximately 240,000 unique TCR beta nucleotide sequences were sequenced per donor, around 18% of them non-productive. The research as a whole found: The study gave a list of 150 to 200 TCR beta chains associated with cytomegalovirus. Roughly 15 rarely observed V segments, including chromosome 9 orphons, were excluded from the earlier analysis of 550 to 700 of the donors because counts were too low. Most TCR sequences were observed very rarely across donors, whereas some public TCRs were present in many individuals. In a later analysis, several top co-occurrence clusters were reported to appear linked to parvovirus B19, influenza, CMV and Epstein-Barr virus. In a later analysis, 16,951 TCR beta sequences were associated with specific HLA alleles at a false discovery rate of 0.05. Linkage disequilibrium might explain the correlated functional status among segregating V segments, but an unknown experimental factor could not be excluded. The classifier was reported to diagnose cytomegalovirus status with high specificity and sensitivity in both the original and validation cohorts. A later analysis found that most CMV-associated TCR beta chains appeared HLA-restricted, with HLA associations seemingly driven largely by CMV exposure. For the cohort, immune exposure information was limited to CMV serostatus. Because HLA typing was missing for some donors at each locus, association tests included only the typed subset. A few of the identified cytomegalovirus-associated TCR beta chains were confirmed in vitro to be specific for cytomegalovirus antigens. In this cohort, only TCR beta chains were sequenced, and detectable features were limited by the absence of alpha or paired-chain data. A group of highly shared sequence variants was considered likely to be a technical artifact of the sequencing pipeline. A further reported finding was that TCR beta sequences accurately predicted the HLA-A and HLA-B alleles for most subjects in the first cohort. The authors suggested that the approach could potentially be extended to other disease states and immunological phenotypes. Sequencing depth was assumed to be roughly uniform across donors in the presence/absence analyses, though that assumption may not hold. An association between a missense DCLRE1C variant and V-gene and J-gene trimming of TCR beta chains was found in a later genetic analysis and replicated in an independent cohort. Broadly in line with IMGT annotations, most TCR beta V segments showed up in productive rearrangements about 90% or about 30% of the time in an earlier analysis of several hundred of the donors. A later analysis found that HLA-associated TCR beta chains were more clonally expanded and had lower generation probabilities than equally common non-associated chains. In a later analysis, the rate of TCR association differed among HLA loci, with DRB1 alleles having the most associated TCRs and HLA-C alleles having the fewest. When HLA alleles, especially DR and DQ, strongly co-occurred, attributing TCR associations to individual alleles was difficult. According to a later genetic analysis, donors in an Asian-associated ancestry cluster had fewer N-insertions in productive TCRs than the approximately 630-donor mean.

The cohort was made up of roughly 670 healthy bone marrow donors. All cohort members were sampled while nominally healthy, although unrecorded immune exposures were likely present. The donor was CMV seronegative and belonged to the group of 352 seronegative cohort members. Every donor gave a peripheral blood sample, and the peripheral blood mononuclear cells from that sample were used for TCR beta sequencing. Genomic DNA extraction from the blood cell samples was performed with the Qiagen DNeasy Blood Extraction Kit. This clone was counted a few times. Its binding antigen is unknown. Base quality data are lacking; no much larger clone is found one base away. Libraries were prepared through the immunoSEQ multiplex PCR assay. For the multiplex PCR, a mixture combining 60 forward primers for TCR Vbeta segments and 13 reverse primers for TCR Jbeta segments was used. The CDR3 region of rearranged TCR beta genes was amplified from genomic DNA with a multiplex PCR assay. The Illumina HiSeq System was used to sequence the amplified TCR beta libraries as 87-base-pair reads. The study's processing was this. Across the roughly 670 repertoires, a later analysis counted tens of millions of unique TCR beta chains, around 11 million of which were shared by at least two donors. A nearest-neighbor algorithm error-corrected the raw reads and collapsed the reads into unique sequences, merging closely related sequences to remove PCR and sequencing errors. Alignment of CDR3 sequences to IMGT reference sequences was used to assign V, D and J gene segments. For a sequence to be retained, a match of at least six nucleotides to both a V gene segment and a J gene segment was required. A rearrangement counted as productive if the CDR3 had no stop codons and remained in frame with V and J, and every other rearrangement counted as non-productive. Following IMGT convention, CDR3 was defined as the stretch from the second conserved V-encoded cysteine up to the conserved J-encoded phenylalanine. The earlier analysis of approximately 500 of the donors excluded sequences that lacked an unambiguous match to a single V gene segment. In an earlier analysis of 587 of the donors, a V segment was called functional when productive rearrangements were above 56.7%, and segregating when the standard deviation between donors exceeded 5%. A statistical classification framework was built for diagnosing cytomegalovirus status from the catalog of TCR beta chain sequences. A later analysis assigned V and J genes by comparing TCR nucleotide sequences with IMGT/GENE-DB human TR gene sequences. A later analysis assigned CDR3 sequences and most-parsimonious VDJ recombination scenarios with the TCRdist pipeline. In a later analysis, every TCR beta chain was defined by the combination of its CDR3 amino acid sequence and its V-gene family, and reads without a unique V-gene family were dropped. As a way to deal with suspected cross-contamination and a sequencing artifact, a later analysis dropped 450 to 700 nucleotide sequences that were highly shared and had low generation probability. A later analysis calculated a clonal expansion index for each public chain from normalized within-repertoire ranks of inferred template counts. A later analysis computed generation probabilities with a VDJ recombination model fitted to out-of-frame rearrangements, and checked the results against IGoR. A later analysis scored TCR-TCR, TCR-HLA and TCR-CMV co-occurrence with hypergeometric tests, applying a repertoire-size bias correction to TCR pairs. False discovery rates were estimated in a later analysis by permuting HLA or CMV assignments 20 times. A later analysis grouped co-occurring TCRs with DBSCAN, adding TCRdist sequence similarity when clustering within HLA-allele-positive subsets. Repertoires with fewer than 30,000 or more than 120,000 public chains, plus five repertoires with anomalous nucleotide sharing, were excluded from co-occurrence clustering. What TCRdb holds here is the immuneACCESS table cut down to in-frame rearrangements. Part of the clones is not present; checked against another copy, under half of the missing clones reflect an unresolved V gene, and the others are unexplained. V, J and clone size derive from that table, while D and trimming were established from the DNA sequence. Within this sample are about 170,000 clones, with roughly four fifths of them counted one time only. The ten largest make up less than 1% of the sample.

The sample was PBMCs. This TCR was sampled from a female donor in good health and CMV-seronegative.

The CDR3 reads CSVAQGKRDYEQYF. The nucleotides are TGCAGCGTTGCCCAGGGCAAAAGGGACTACGAGCAGTACTTC. This sequence uses TRBV29-1 and TRBJ2-7, with a weak D call of TRBD1 (5 bases match). V drops 4 bases and J drops 3 bases, leaving 16 bases in between. The CDR1 and CDR2 encoded by the germline V gene are SQVTM and ANQGSEA. The CDR3 runs 14 residues from the cysteine to the phenylalanine. Of the read, only the CDR3 DNA is kept; its 42 bases are in frame from base 1.